A single sample is the source of the 32 T cell receptor beta chains below, sequenced in a study of PD-1 and CTLA-4 blockade in melanoma. Libraries were prepared by immunoSEQ multiplex PCR; TCRdb keeps only in-frame clonotypes and omits some of them. The sample lists over 15,000 clones; about 70% were seen once. The input for sequencing was CD8+ T cells from peripheral blood, taken from a patient given anti-PD-1 treatment. The receptors derive from a human donor with melanoma.

By its share, this clone is medium-sized. CDR3 sequence (DNA): TGTGCCAGCAGCGAGACCTGGGACAGGGAGGAAAAACTGTTTTTT. Protein product: CASSETWDREEKLFF. The genes are TRBV9 and TRBJ1-4; 9 bases line up with TRBD1. This CDR3 comprises 15 residues. V was clipped by 3 bases and J by 8 bases; unmatched bases: 8. Germline CDR1 SGDLS, CDR2 YYNGEE.

This chain links TRBV4-1 with TRBJ1-6, with D possibly TRBD1 on 5 matching bases. Deletions cut 3 bases from V and 9 bases from J, with 18 bases between. In germline, CDR1 is MGHRA, CDR2 YSYEKL. The length of the CDR3 is 16 residues. The CDR3 spells CASSHLGAGYGSPLHF. In DNA, the CDR3 is TGCGCCAGCAGCCACCTAGGGGCAGGGTATGGTTCACCCCTCCACTTT.

The gene calls are TRBV2 and TRBJ1-1; no reliable D call. V was pared by 6 bases and J by 0 bases, with 8 bases between. From germline, CDR1 is SNHLY and CDR2 FYNNEI. The CDR3 extends over 13 amino acids. CDR3 protein: CASRKNMNTEAFF. In DNA, the CDR3 is TGTGCCAGCAGAAAGAACATGAACACTGAAGCTTTCTTT.

The rearrangement uses TRBV24-1 and TRBJ1-1; D not resolved. V dropped 5 bases and J dropped 0 bases, with 3 bases sitting between them. This CDR3 comprises 12 residues. The V gene's germline CDR1 is KGHDR and CDR2 SFDVKD. The DNA of the CDR3 is TGTGCCACCAGTGCAGTGAACACTGAAGCTTTCTTT. Its translation is CATSAVNTEAFF.

The gene calls are TRBV2 and TRBJ2-5, with 7 bases identical to TRBD2. The V and J ends lost 4 bases and 4 bases, in that order; junction bases with no gene match: 6. The CDR3 runs 14 residues. Germline V CDR1 and CDR2: SNHLY, FYNNEI. CDR3 residues: CASSGGGVAETQYF. In DNA, the CDR3 is TGTGCCAGCAGTGGGGGGGGAGTCGCAGAGACCCAGTACTTC.

The rearrangement links TRBV27 to TRBJ2-1, with TRBD2 as a possible D gene (5 bases). This CDR3 is 11 amino acids long. Germline V gene data show CDR1 as MNHEY and CDR2 as SMNVEV (reference sequence). Trimming took 8 bases from V and 8 from J, leaving 10 bases between them. CDR3 coding DNA: TGTGCCAGCTCCCCCGGGGATGAGCAGTTCTTC. This encodes CASSPGDEQFF.

This clone is medium-sized by share. V and J are TRBV6-5 and TRBJ2-2, with D possibly matching TRBD1 (5 bases). Germline CDR1 and CDR2: MNHEY and SVGAGI. Trimming stripped 3 bases from V and 5 bases from J, with 10 bases between. The CDR3 sequence is 14 residues long. The CDR3 region is CASSYSQGTGELFF. CDR3 nucleotide sequence: TGTGCCAGCAGTTATTCGCAGGGAACCGGGGAGCTGTTTTTT.

V is TRBV6-1 and J is TRBJ1-3; D not certain. Germline V lookup: CDR1 MNHNS, CDR2 SASEGT. Trimming stripped 2 bases from V and 5 bases from J, with 16 bases between. The CDR3 extends over 16 amino acids. The CDR3 nucleotides read TGTGCCAGCAGTGAACCTCCGCTAGTTGGTAGAAACACCATATATTTT. Its protein is CASSEPPLVGRNTIYF.

This rearrangement joins TRBV30 to TRBJ1-1; D unresolved. From germline, CDR1 is GTSNPN and CDR2 SVGIG (reference sequence). CDR3 size: 11 residues. Trimming pared 1 base from V and 6 bases from J, leaving 6 bases between. The CDR3 reads CAWSGAAEAFF. The CDR3 bases are TGTGCCTGGAGTGGGGCGGCTGAAGCTTTCTTT.

The V gene is TRBV29-1, the J gene TRBJ1-3; 9 bases line up with TRBD1. This CDR3 has 17 amino acids. The germline V gene encodes CDR1 SQVTM and CDR2 ANQGSEA. Trimming took 0 bases from V and 9 from J; bases not matched to a gene: 15. CDR3 nucleotides: TGCAGCGTTGAAGATTATGGGGACAGGGACCCTATCGGCACCATATATTTT. It specifies CSVEDYGDRDPIGTIYF.

The chain is built from TRBV19 and TRBJ1-5; D is unclear. V was clipped by 0 bases and J by 0 bases, with 3 bases between them. The CDR3 extends over 14 amino acids. Germline V CDR1 and CDR2: LNHDA, SQIVND (reference sequence). The DNA for the CDR3 is TGTGCCAGTAGTATAGAGGATAGCAATCAGCCCCAGCATTTT. This gives the protein CASSIEDSNQPQHF.

This clone turned up a few times. The V and J genes are TRBV3-1 (or the pseudogene TRBV3-2) and TRBJ2-7; no clear D. From germline, CDR1 is LGHDT and CDR2 YNNKEL (reference sequence). CDR3 size: 15 residues. Trimming stripped 3 bases from V and 0 bases from J, with 12 bases between. CDR3 protein: CASSHLSEYSYEQYF. CDR3 sequence (DNA): TGTGCCAGCAGCCACCTCAGCGAGTACTCCTACGAGCAGTACTTC.

V and J are TRBV4-1 and TRBJ1-2, with a tentative D call TRBD1 (6 bases). CDR3 length: 16 amino acids. V dropped 1 base and J dropped 3 bases, with 15 bases sitting between them. From germline, CDR1 is MGHRA and CDR2 YSYEKL. CDR3 residues: CASSQGRGGGDYGYTF. CDR3 bases: TGCGCCAGCAGCCAAGGCAGAGGCGGGGGCGACTATGGCTACACCTTC.

V and J are TRBV6-2 or TRBV6-3 and TRBJ2-1; D is unresolved. Germline-derived CDR1 and CDR2 are MNHEY and SVGEGT. This CDR3 region has 16 residues. Trimming removed 5 bases from V and 3 bases from J, with 17 bases in between. The CDR3 sequence is CASSKIGGLSYNEQFF. The CDR3 DNA reads as TGTGCCAGCAGTAAGATAGGCGGTTTAAGCTACAATGAGCAGTTCTTC.

The CDR3 loop reads CASSANQGYSNQPQHF. The CDR3, as DNA: TGTGCCAGCAGTGCTAACCAAGGGTATAGCAATCAGCCCCAGCATTTT. V gene TRBV2 combines with J gene TRBJ1-5; no firm D call. Germline CDR1 is SNHLY and CDR2 is FYNNEI. Trimming cost V 4 bases and J 0 bases, with 13 bases left between them. This CDR3 comprises 16 residues.

The J gene is TRBJ2-3, the V gene TRBV27, with D uncertain. The CDR3 spans 13 residues. Trimming took off 6 bases at V and 4 bases at J, with 11 bases between the two ends. The germline V gene has CDR1 MNHEY and CDR2 SMNVEV (reference sequence). CDR3 amino acids: CASSFADSDTQYF. The CDR3 DNA reads TGTGCCAGCAGCTTTGCCGACTCAGATACGCAGTATTTT.

The V call is TRBV2, the J call TRBJ1-2; 7 bases are a match to TRBD1. V lost 7 bases, J lost 6 bases, and 11 bases stayed unmatched. The CDR3 length is 14 residues. Germline V CDR1 and CDR2: SNHLY, FYNNEI. The CDR3 spells CASKRQGEGHGYTF. The CDR3 DNA is TGTGCCAGCAAAAGACAGGGAGAAGGTCATGGCTACACCTTC.

The chain carries TRBV6-1 and TRBJ2-7; no definite D call. Germline V lookup: CDR1 MNHNS, CDR2 SASEGT. The CDR3 is 13 residues long. Between the trimmed V and J ends, which lost 1 base and 3 bases, there was a span of 7 bases. The CDR3, as DNA: TGTGCCAGCAGTGAAGTTCAGAGCTACGAGCAGTACTTC. This gives the protein CASSEVQSYEQYF.

The rearrangement joins TRBV27 to TRBJ2-5, with D possibly being TRBD1 (6 bases). The V and J ends lost 5 bases and 1 base respectively, with 14 bases between them. CDR1 is MNHEY, CDR2 SMNVEV, per germline (reference sequence). CDR3 size: 15 residues. Here the CDR3 DNA reads TGTGCCAGCAGTCTCGCCCAGACAGGCCAAGAGACCCAGTACTTC. Translation: CASSLAQTGQETQYF.

The chain carries TRBV19 and TRBJ2-1; D is unclear. V was cut by 6 bases and J by 3 bases, with 12 bases left in between. The CDR3 is 14 amino acids. Germline assignment: CDR1 LNHDA and CDR2 SQIVND (reference sequence). This CDR3 reads CASSPSPVYNEQFF. In DNA form, the CDR3 reads TGTGCCAGTAGCCCCTCCCCGGTCTACAATGAGCAGTTCTTC.

This chain uses TRBV19 with TRBJ2-7; 7 positions match TRBD1. V trimming: 6 bases; J trimming: 0 bases; junction bases outside the gene matches: 11. The CDR3 totals 16 residues. Germline-derived CDR1 and CDR2 are LNHDA and SQIVND (reference sequence). The CDR3 bases are TGTGCCAGTAGCAAATATTTGGACAGGACCTCCTACGAGCAGTACTTC. Translation: CASSKYLDRTSYEQYF. The complete variable domain, with remaining parts taken from reference TRBV19 and TRBJ2-7, reads DGGITQSPKYLFRKEGQNVTLSCEQNLNHDAMYWYRQDPGQGLRLIYYSQIVNDFQKGDIAEGYSVSREKKESFPLTVTSAQKNPTAFYLCASSKYLDRTSYEQYFGPGTRLTVT.

The gene calls are TRBV28 and TRBJ1-1; 8 nucleotides align to TRBD1. Germline V gene data show CDR1 as MDHEN and CDR2 as SYDVKM. The CDR3 contains 15 residues. Trimming removed 5 bases from V and 4 bases from J; junction bases left unmatched: 9. CDR3 DNA: TGTGCCAGCAGTCCGGACAGGGAAGGGGGCACTGAAGCTTTCTTT. Protein sequence: CASSPDREGGTEAFF.

The J gene is TRBJ1-4, the V gene TRBV6-1; a possible D gene is TRBD1 (6 bases). The CDR3 totals 16 residues. V lost 2 bases and J lost 0, with 10 bases in between. Per germline, CDR1 MNHNS and CDR2 SASEGT. The CDR3 is CASSEIQGATNEKLFF. Written as DNA, the CDR3 is TGTGCCAGCAGTGAAATACAGGGCGCAACTAATGAAAAACTGTTTTTT.

V gene TRBV7-9 combines with J gene TRBJ2-2; the D gene is possibly TRBD1 (5 bases). The V end was cut by 1 base, the J end by 1 base, with 10 bases between. Germline V gene data show CDR1 as SEHNR and CDR2 as FQNEAQ (reference sequence). The CDR3 is 16 residues long. CDR3 in amino acids: CASSLGQTENTGELFF. For the CDR3, the DNA is TGTGCCAGCAGCTTAGGTCAGACAGAGAACACCGGGGAGCTGTTTTTT.

The genes are TRBV27 and TRBJ1-6, with 9 bases identical to TRBD1. CDR1 and CDR2 (germline): MNHEY, SMNVEV (reference sequence). The CDR3 has 18 residues. J gave up 7 bases and V 2 bases, and 12 bases lay outside the gene matches. CDR3 DNA: TGTGCCAGCAGTTTAACAGTACCCGGGACAGGGACCAATTCACCCCTCCACTTT. Residues: CASSLTVPGTGTNSPLHF.

The chain has TRBV24-1 and TRBJ2-2; D is unclear. CDR3 length equals 15 residues. Germline lookup yields CDR1 KGHDR and CDR2 SFDVKD. V shed 3 bases and J shed 6 bases, with 13 bases lying between them. The CDR3 DNA sequence: TGTGCCACCAGTGATCCGGGCCTAAGCCCCGGGGAGCTGTTTTTT. Translation gives CATSDPGLSPGELFF.

The chain uses TRBV7-9 and TRBJ2-7; TRBD1 matches at 8 bases. The germline CDR1 and CDR2 sequences are SEHNR and FQNEAQ (reference sequence). This CDR3 region has 16 residues. V shed 5 bases and J 1 base; nucleotides not matched to a gene: 10. Written as DNA, the CDR3 is TGTGCCAGCAGCCCTCCGCAGGGACAGGAGTCCTACGAGCAGTACTTC. This translates into CASSPPQGQESYEQYF.

The J gene is TRBJ2-1, the V gene TRBV27; no firm D call. Trimming shortened V by 0 bases and J by 5 bases, and 11 bases separated the two germline ends. Per germline, CDR1 MNHEY and CDR2 SMNVEV (reference sequence). This CDR3 has 15 amino acids. This chain's CDR3 is CASSLSAVLDNEQFF. For the CDR3, the DNA is TGTGCCAGCAGTTTATCGGCAGTTCTGGACAATGAGCAGTTCTTC.

This CDR3 reads CASSRDWSSGNTIYF. The CDR3 DNA reads TGCGCCAGCAGCCGGGACTGGAGCTCTGGAAACACCATATATTTT. The rearrangement joins TRBV4-1 to TRBJ1-3; D might be TRBD1 (5 bases). The CDR3 has 15 amino acids. V was shortened by 4 bases and J by 0 bases, with 10 bases between the two germline ends. Germline V gene data show CDR1 as MGHRA and CDR2 as YSYEKL.

This chain links TRBV5-8 with TRBJ1-5; no clear D. The CDR3 contains 15 residues. Germline loops: CDR1 SGHTS, CDR2 YDEGEE. V gave up 2 bases and J gave up 0 bases, with 9 bases separating them. CDR3 DNA: TGTGCCAGCAGCTTCGGCCAAATTAGCAATCAGCCCCAGCATTTT. It codes for CASSFGQISNQPQHF.

This rearrangement joins TRBV25-1 to TRBJ2-3; D is ambiguous. In germline, CDR1 is MGHDK, CDR2 SYGVNS. The length of the CDR3 is 13 residues. Between the trimmed V and J ends, which lost 6 bases and 8 bases, there was a span of 15 bases. The CDR3 bases are TGTGCCAGCAGCCTGCCCCCGGCCAGTACGCAGTATTTT. Its protein is CASSLPPASTQYF. Full variable domain (rest looked up from reference TRBV25-1 and TRBJ2-3): EADIYQTPRYLVIGTGKKITLECSQTMGHDKMYWYQQDPGMELHLIHYSYGVNSTEKGDLSSESTVSRIRTEHFPLTLESARPSHTSQYLCASSLPPASTQYFGPGTRLTVL.

The CDR3 sequence is CAWSVAGTEAFF. The CDR3 coding sequence is TGTGCCTGGAGTGTAGCGGGGACTGAAGCTTTCTTT. The chain carries TRBV30 and TRBJ1-1; D is uncertain. V lost 0 bases, J lost 5 bases, and 7 bases lay in between. Looked up from germline, CDR1 is GTSNPN and CDR2 is SVGIG (reference sequence). CDR3 length: 12 amino acids.